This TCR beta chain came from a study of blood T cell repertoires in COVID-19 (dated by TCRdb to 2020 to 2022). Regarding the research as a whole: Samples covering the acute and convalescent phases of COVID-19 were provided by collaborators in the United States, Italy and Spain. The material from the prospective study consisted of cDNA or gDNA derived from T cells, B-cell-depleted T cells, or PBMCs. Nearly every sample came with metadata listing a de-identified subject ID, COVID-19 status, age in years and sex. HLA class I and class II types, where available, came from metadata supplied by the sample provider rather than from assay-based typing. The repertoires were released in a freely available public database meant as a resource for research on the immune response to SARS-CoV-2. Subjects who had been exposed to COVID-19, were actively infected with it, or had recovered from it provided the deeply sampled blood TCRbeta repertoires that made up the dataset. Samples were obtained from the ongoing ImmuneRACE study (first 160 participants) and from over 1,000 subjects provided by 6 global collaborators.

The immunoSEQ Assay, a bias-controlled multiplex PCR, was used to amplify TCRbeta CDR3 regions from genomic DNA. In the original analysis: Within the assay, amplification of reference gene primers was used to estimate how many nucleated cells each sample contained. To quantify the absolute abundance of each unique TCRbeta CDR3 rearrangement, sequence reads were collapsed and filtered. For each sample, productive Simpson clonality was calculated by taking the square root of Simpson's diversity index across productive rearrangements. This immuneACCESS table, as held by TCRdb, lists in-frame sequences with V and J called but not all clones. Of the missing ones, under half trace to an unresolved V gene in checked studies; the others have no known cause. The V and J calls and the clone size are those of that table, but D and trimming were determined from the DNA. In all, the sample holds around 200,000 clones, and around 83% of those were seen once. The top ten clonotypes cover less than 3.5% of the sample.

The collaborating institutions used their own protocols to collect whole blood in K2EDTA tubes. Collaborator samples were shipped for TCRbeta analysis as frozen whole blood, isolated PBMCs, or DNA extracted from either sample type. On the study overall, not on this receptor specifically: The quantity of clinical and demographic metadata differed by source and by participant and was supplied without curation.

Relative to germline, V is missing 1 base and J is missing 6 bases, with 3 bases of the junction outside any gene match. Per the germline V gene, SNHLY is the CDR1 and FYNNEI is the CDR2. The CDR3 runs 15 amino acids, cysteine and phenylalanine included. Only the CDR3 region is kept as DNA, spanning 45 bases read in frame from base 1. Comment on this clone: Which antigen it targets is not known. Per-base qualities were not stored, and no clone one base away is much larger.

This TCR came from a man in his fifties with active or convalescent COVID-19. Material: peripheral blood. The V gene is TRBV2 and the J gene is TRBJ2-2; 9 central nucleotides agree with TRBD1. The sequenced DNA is TGTGCCAGCAGTGAAGACAGGGGGCTTTCCGGGGAGCTGTTTTTT. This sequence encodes CASSEDRGLSGELFF. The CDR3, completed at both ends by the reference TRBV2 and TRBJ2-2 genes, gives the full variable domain EPEVTQTPSHQVTQMGQEVILRCVPISNHLYFYWYRQILGQKVEFLVSFYNNEISEKSEIFDDQFSVERPDGSNFTLKIRSTKLEDSAMYFCASSEDRGLSGELFFGEGSRLTVL.